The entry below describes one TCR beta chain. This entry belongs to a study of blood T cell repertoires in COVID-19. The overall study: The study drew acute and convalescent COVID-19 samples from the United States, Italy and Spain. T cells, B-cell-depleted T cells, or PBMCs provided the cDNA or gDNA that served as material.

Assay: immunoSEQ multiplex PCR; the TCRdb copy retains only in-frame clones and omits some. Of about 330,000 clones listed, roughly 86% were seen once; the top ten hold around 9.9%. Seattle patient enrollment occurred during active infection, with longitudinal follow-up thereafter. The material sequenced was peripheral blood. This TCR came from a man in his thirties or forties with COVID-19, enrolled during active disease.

The CDR3 coding sequence is TGTGCCAGCAGCCTCCCGGGACAGGTGAACTATGGCTACACCTTC. Translating gives CASSLPGQVNYGYTF. The chain employs TRBV3-1 (or the pseudogene TRBV3-2) and TRBJ1-2; TRBD1 aligns across 8 bases. The CDR3 contains 15 residues. Germline CDR1 and CDR2: LGHDT and YNNKEL (reference sequence). Germline trimming cut 4 bases from V and 2 bases from J; bases unmatched to any gene: 6.